These 27 T cell receptor beta chains share one sample of origin, sequenced in a study of identical twins. TCRdb called the 5' RACE reads again in MiXCR, with one record for every CDR3 protein. The sample shows about 690,000 distinct CDR3 sequences, 6% to 6.5% of them seen only once. The sample was naive T cells sorted from blood. These receptors were taken from a man younger than 35 in good health.

The gene calls are TRBV10-3 and TRBJ1-2; TRBD1 agrees at 8 bases. With V trimmed by 2 bases and J by 0 bases, 2 bases remained unmatched. CDR3 length equals 15 residues. Germline V lookup: CDR1 ENHRY, CDR2 SYGVKD. In DNA form, the CDR3 reads TGTGCCATCAGTGAGGGACAGGGTCCTAACTATGGCTACACCTTC. Residues: CAISEGQGPNYGYTF.

The V call is TRBV5-5, the J call TRBJ1-6; D uncertain. Germline assignment: CDR1 SGHKS and CDR2 YYEKEE (reference sequence). This CDR3 region has 14 residues. The ends were cut back, 1 base at V and 6 bases at J, with 8 bases in the middle. The CDR3 DNA is TGTGCCAGCAGCTTGACGACAAGTAATTCACCCCTCCACTTT. Protein product: CASSLTTSNSPLHF.

The sample holds a few counts of this clonotype. The chain links TRBV20-1 to TRBJ1-5; no firm D call. The CDR3 is made up of 14 amino acids. Germline V gene lookup returns CDR1 DFQATT and CDR2 SNEGSKA (reference sequence). The chain's CDR3 is CGAPPADSNQPQHF. The DNA for the CDR3 is TGCGGCGCCCCGCCAGCAGATAGCAATCAGCCCCAGCATTTT.

This clonotype turned up a few times. At one end the junction does not follow the germline gene, possibly because of a read error. CDR3: CSASFTDTHYF. CDR3 nucleotides: TGCAGTGCTTCCTTCACAGATACGCACTATTTT. The chain combines TRBV20-1 with TRBJ2-3; D ambiguous. CDR1 and CDR2 (germline): DFQATT, SNEGSKA (reference sequence). This CDR3 region has 11 residues.

This clonotype was picked up many times. The genes are TRBV9 and TRBJ2-2; 8 bases fit TRBD2. The CDR3 runs 17 residues. Germline CDR1 SGDLS, CDR2 YYNGEE. Trimming removed 0 bases from V and 5 bases from J; junction bases left unmatched: 9. Here the CDR3 DNA reads TGTGCCAGCAGCGTAGAAGTGTCTAGCGGGTTAACCGGGGAGCTGTTTTTT. Amino acids: CASSVEVSSGLTGELFF.

This clonotype was recorded at least ten times. The V call is TRBV6-2 or TRBV6-3, the J call TRBJ2-5; 9 nucleotides line up with TRBD1. Germline V gives CDR1 MNHEY, CDR2 SVGEGT. This CDR3 spans 16 amino acids. J was trimmed by 1 base and V by 6 bases; bases with no gene match: 9. The CDR3 bases are TGTGCCAGCAGCCGAGGACAGGGGAAGTTCCAAGAGACCCAGTACTTC. This codes for CASSRGQGKFQETQYF.

The chain couples TRBV12-5 to TRBJ1-3; D call uncertain. The CDR3 is 14 residues long. V was cut by 1 base and J by 0 bases, with 4 bases left in between. Germline V lookup: CDR1 LGHNT, CDR2 FRNRAP. The CDR3 DNA reads TGTGCTAGTGGTTTGGGGGCCTCTGGAAACACCATATATTTT. It encodes CASGLGASGNTIYF.

The chain carries TRBV10-1 and TRBJ2-7; D unresolved. This CDR3 is 14 amino acids long. V lost 9 bases and J 3 bases, leaving 18 bases between the germline ends. From germline, CDR1 is WNHNN and CDR2 SYGVQD (reference sequence). The CDR3 is CASTVLSGDYEQYV. CDR3 nucleotides: TGCGCCAGTACGGTCCTATCCGGCGACTACGAGCAGTACGTC.

This clonotype appeared many times. The CDR3 sequence is CIPPPFLSSYEQYF. The CDR3 coding sequence is TGCATTCCACCCCCGTTTCTTAGCTCCTACGAGCAGTACTTC. V usage is TRBV29-1 and J usage is TRBJ2-7; D ambiguous. The CDR3 covers 14 residues. CDR1 is SQVTM, CDR2 ANQGSEA, per germline.

The sample holds many counts of this clonotype. The genes are TRBV6-5 and TRBJ2-7; a weak D match, TRBD2 (6 bases). The CDR3 loop spans 15 amino acids. V was shortened by 0 bases and J by 2 bases, with 11 bases between the two germline ends. Germline CDR1 MNHEY, CDR2 SVGAGI. The CDR3 region is CASSYSGSGAYEQYF. As DNA, the CDR3 is TGTGCCAGCAGTTACTCGGGTAGCGGAGCCTACGAGCAGTACTTC.

In this sample, this clonotype turned up many times. J is TRBJ2-2 and V is TRBV9, with D possibly matching TRBD1 (6 bases). CDR3 size: 16 residues. CDR1 is SGDLS, CDR2 YYNGEE, per germline. Trimming took 0 bases from V and 2 from J, leaving 11 bases between them. CDR3 residues: CASSVVGDTNTGELFF. The DNA of the CDR3 is TGTGCCAGCAGCGTAGTTGGGGACACTAACACCGGGGAGCTGTTTTTT.

This clonotype has at least ten counts. The chain joins TRBV25-1 to TRBJ2-4; the D is unclear. CDR1 is MGHDK and CDR2 is SYGVNS in the germline V gene. Between the trimmed V and J ends, which lost 0 bases and 6 bases, there was a span of 9 bases. The CDR3 is made up of 14 amino acids. CDR3 DNA sequence: TGTGCCAGCAGTGAATACGAGGAGCCAAACATTCAGTACTTC. It encodes CASSEYEEPNIQYF. Drawing the rest from reference TRBV25-1 and TRBJ2-4, the complete variable domain is EADIYQTPRYLVIGTGKKITLECSQTMGHDKMYWYQQDPGMELHLIHYSYGVNSTEKGDLSSESTVSRIRTEHFPLTLESARPSHTSQYLCASSEYEEPNIQYFGAGTRLSVL.

This clonotype has at least ten counts. The V call is TRBV4-1, the J call TRBJ2-5; D is unresolved. Germline CDR1 MGHRA, CDR2 YSYEKL. Trimming took off 2 bases at V and 5 bases at J, with 12 bases between the two ends. The CDR3 consists of 14 residues. CDR3 bases: TGCGCCAGCAGCCAAAGTCGACACGTCGAGACCCAGTACTTC. It encodes CASSQSRHVETQYF.

This clonotype showed up many times. This sequence joins TRBV12-3 or TRBV12-4 and TRBJ2-1; 15 nucleotides align to TRBD2. Trimming took 7 bases from V and 7 from J; bases not matched to a gene: 5. The CDR3 totals 15 residues. Here the CDR3 reads CASTLGTSGRNEQFF. CDR3 bases: TGTGCCAGCACCCTGGGGACTAGCGGGAGGAATGAGCAGTTCTTC.

There are many counts of this clonotype. The V gene is TRBV5-6, the J gene TRBJ2-3; 8 nucleotides line up with TRBD1. Germline-derived CDR1 and CDR2 are SGHDT and YYEEEE. The CDR3 loop spans 14 amino acids. Trimming cost V 4 bases and J 7 bases; bases outside gene matches: 8. CDR3 DNA: TGTGCCAGCAGCCAAGGACAGGGTTGGAATACGCAGTATTTT. Translated, it gives CASSQGQGWNTQYF. Drawing the rest from reference TRBV5-6 and TRBJ2-3, the complete variable domain is DAGVTQSPTHLIKTRGQQVTLRCSPKSGHDTVSWYQQALGQGPQFIFQYYEEEERQRGNFPDRFSGHQFPNYSSELNVNALLLGDSALYLCASSQGQGWNTQYFGPGTRLTVL.

The chain combines TRBV9 with TRBJ2-1, with D possibly TRBD2 on 6 matching bases. Germline CDR1 is SGDLS and CDR2 is YYNGEE. This CDR3 is 15 amino acids long. Trimming took 4 bases from V and 4 from J, leaving 15 bases between them. Here the CDR3 reads CASSTTGLIYNEQFF. CDR3 in DNA: TGTGCCAGCAGCACAACGGGACTCATTTACAATGAGCAGTTCTTC.

The genes are TRBV14 and TRBJ1-2; the match to TRBD1 covers 8 bases. V dropped 3 bases and J dropped 7; count of bases not matched to a gene: 7. The CDR3 runs to 14 residues. CDR1 and CDR2 (germline): SGHDN, FVKESK. As DNA, the CDR3 is TGTGCCAGCAGCCAGCTCGCAGGGGGCCCTGGCTACACCTTC. This gives the protein CASSQLAGGPGYTF.

This clonotype has ten or more counts. The missing conserved phenylalanine or tryptophan at the end of this CDR3 makes a read error likely. Because the CDR3's place on the DNA is in doubt, the DNA is left out and the CDR3 is given as listed by TCRdb. CDR3 in amino acids: CASSEGQPL. The J gene is TRBJ1-1, the V gene TRBV2; TRBD1 is the table's D call and was not checked against the DNA. Germline CDR1 reads SNHLY; CDR2 reads FYNNEI. The CDR3 adds up to 9 amino acids, both ends counted.

This chain joins TRBV6-1 and TRBJ2-7; 13 bases agree with TRBD2. The CDR3 sequence is 16 residues long. After removal of 6 bases from V and 0 bases from J, the junction contained 5 bases not matched to a gene. Germline V CDR1 and CDR2: MNHNS, SASEGT. The CDR3 region is CASRPTSGRTSYEQYF. Written as DNA, the CDR3 is TGTGCCAGCAGACCGACTAGCGGGAGGACCTCCTACGAGCAGTACTTC.

The sample holds many counts of this clonotype. The rearrangement links TRBV5-1 to TRBJ2-1, with 8 bases matching TRBD1. V lost 4 bases, J lost 13 bases, and 13 bases stayed unmatched. CDR1 and CDR2 (germline): SGHRS, YFSETQ. The CDR3 contains 14 residues. The CDR3 region is CASSRGTGQGQQFF. The CDR3 DNA follows: TGCGCCAGCAGCCGAGGGACAGGCCAAGGCCAACAGTTCTTC.

This clonotype turned up a few times. The chain couples TRBV2 to TRBJ2-1; D call uncertain. The CDR3 length is 15 residues. V was shortened by 7 bases and J by 0 bases, with 13 bases between the two germline ends. Germline V CDR1 and CDR2: SNHLY, FYNNEI. This CDR3 is CASIGRASSYNEQFF. The CDR3 bases are TGTGCCAGCATCGGAAGGGCGAGCTCCTACAATGAGCAGTTCTTC.

V and J are TRBV30 and TRBJ2-3, with TRBD2 as a possible D gene (6 bases). Trimming took 4 bases from V and 7 from J, leaving 24 bases between them. CDR3 length equals 16 residues. In germline, CDR1 is GTSNPN, CDR2 SVGIG (reference sequence). In DNA form, the CDR3 reads TGTGCCTGGACTCCGTCGGGGGAGTTACGTGGTTATACGCAGTATTTT. Its translation: CAWTPSGELRGYTQYF.

This clonotype has just a few counts. V is TRBV7-3 and J is TRBJ2-7; the D is unclear. V lost 5 bases to trimming and J lost 3 bases, with 11 bases between them. The CDR3 has 13 amino acids. Per the germline V gene, CDR1 is SGHTA and CDR2 is FQGTGA. CDR3 sequence: CASSQTWGYEQYF. The CDR3 DNA reads as TGTGCCAGCAGCCAAACCTGGGGCTACGAGCAGTACTTC.

This clonotype was seen repeatedly, ten times or more. The gene calls are TRBV14 and TRBJ2-1; 9 bases agree with TRBD2. This CDR3 region has 18 residues. The germline V gene encodes CDR1 SGHDN and CDR2 FVKESK. After removal of 4 bases from V and 6 bases from J, the junction contained 16 bases not matched to a gene. The CDR3 bases are TGTGCCAGCAGCCCCGGGGTTCTAGCGGGGAGATCGGGCAATGAGCAGTTCTTC. Translated, it gives CASSPGVLAGRSGNEQFF.

This clonotype was recorded at least ten times. V and J are TRBV9 and TRBJ2-1; D may be TRBD1 (5 bases). V was cut by 0 bases and J by 2 bases, with 12 bases left in between. The CDR3 length is 16 residues. Germline CDR1 is SGDLS and CDR2 is YYNGEE. The CDR3 nucleotides read TGTGCCAGCAGCGTAGCGGCTAGGGGCACCTACAATGAGCAGTTCTTC. This encodes CASSVAARGTYNEQFF.

This clonotype was observed many times. This sequence joins TRBV29-1 and TRBJ2-7; 9 bases are a match to TRBD1. Germline V gene data show CDR1 as SQVTM and CDR2 as ANQGSEA. CDR3 length: 14 amino acids. Trimming at V came to 2 bases and at J to 5 bases, leaving 7 bases not matched to a gene. Here the CDR3 reads CSVEISRTGDEQYF. The CDR3 DNA reads as TGCAGCGTTGAAATCAGTCGGACAGGGGACGAGCAGTACTTC.

This clonotype was seen many times. The CDR3 here is CASSRQRNTEAFF. CDR3 sequence (DNA): TGTGCCAGTAGTCGTCAGAGGAACACTGAAGCTTTCTTT. The chain uses TRBV19 and TRBJ1-1; D unclear. Germline assignment: CDR1 LNHDA and CDR2 SQIVND (reference sequence). The CDR3 sequence is 13 residues long. Trimming removed 5 bases from V and 1 base from J, with 8 bases in between.